The clone carrying this T cell receptor (beta chain) was observed once. Its antigen is unknown. The sample originates from a study of cytomegalovirus exposure and HLA in healthy donors. General study findings and limits: A later analysis showed that HLA-associated TCR beta chains had undergone more clonal expansion than equally common others.

Germline-derived CDR1 and CDR2 are KGHSH and LQKENI. The CDR3 has 15 amino acids. V was clipped by 1 base and J by 4 bases; unmatched bases: 4. Sampled while nominally healthy, donors likely had unrecorded immune exposures. The PCR ran on 60 Vbeta and 13 Jbeta primers. Method: immunoSEQ multiplex PCR; TCRdb's copy keeps in-frame clones and lacks some. The repertoire holds 150,000 to 200,000 clones, with 84% as singletons. The V gene is TRBV18, the J gene TRBJ2-3, with 8 bases identical to TRBD2. This TCR came from a boy younger than 10 in good health and CMV-seronegative. Sample: PBMCs. CDR3 DNA: TGTGCCAGCTCACCACTGCTAGCGGGCCCAGATACGCAGTATTTT. As protein: CASSPLLAGPDTQYF.